The present entry profiles one TCR beta chain with its context. The data are from a study of blood T cell repertoires in COVID-19. Trimming stripped 7 bases from V and 0 bases from J, with 10 bases between. The CDR3 has 13 amino acids. Germline values: CDR1 MDHEN, CDR2 SYDVKM. Original methodology: Cell counts per sample came from amplifying reference gene primers. Clones were read by immunoSEQ multiplex PCR, and TCRdb kept only the in-frame ones, dropping some. V and J calls plus clone size are reproduced from that table; the DNA served to infer D and trimming. The sample lists hundreds of thousands of clones, about 83% seen once, with 2% to 3% in the top ten.

This TCR was recovered from a woman aged 40 to 50 with active or convalescent COVID-19. The specimen was peripheral blood. The genes are TRBV28 and TRBJ2-7; a weak D match, TRBD1 (6 bases). Here the CDR3 reads CASIARGSYEQYF. DNA of the CDR3: TGTGCCAGCATCGCCAGGGGCTCCTACGAGCAGTACTTC. The variable domain in full, with the rest retrieved from reference TRBV28 and TRBJ2-7, is DVKVTQSSRYLVKRTGEKVFLECVQDMDHENMFWYRQDPGLGLRLIYFSYDVKMKEKGDIPEGYSVSREKKERFSLILESASTNQTSMYLCASIARGSYEQYFGPGTRLTVT.